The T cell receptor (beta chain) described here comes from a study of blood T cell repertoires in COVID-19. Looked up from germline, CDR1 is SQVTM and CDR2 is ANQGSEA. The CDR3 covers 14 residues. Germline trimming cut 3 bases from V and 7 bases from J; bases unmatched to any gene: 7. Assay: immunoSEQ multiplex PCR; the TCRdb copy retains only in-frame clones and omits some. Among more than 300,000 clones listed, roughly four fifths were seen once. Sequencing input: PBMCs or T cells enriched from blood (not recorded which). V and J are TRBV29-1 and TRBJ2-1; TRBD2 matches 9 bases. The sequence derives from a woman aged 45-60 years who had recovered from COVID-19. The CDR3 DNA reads TGCAGCGTTGACGGACTAGCGCTAGGGAATGAGCAGTTCTTC. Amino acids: CSVDGLALGNEQFF.